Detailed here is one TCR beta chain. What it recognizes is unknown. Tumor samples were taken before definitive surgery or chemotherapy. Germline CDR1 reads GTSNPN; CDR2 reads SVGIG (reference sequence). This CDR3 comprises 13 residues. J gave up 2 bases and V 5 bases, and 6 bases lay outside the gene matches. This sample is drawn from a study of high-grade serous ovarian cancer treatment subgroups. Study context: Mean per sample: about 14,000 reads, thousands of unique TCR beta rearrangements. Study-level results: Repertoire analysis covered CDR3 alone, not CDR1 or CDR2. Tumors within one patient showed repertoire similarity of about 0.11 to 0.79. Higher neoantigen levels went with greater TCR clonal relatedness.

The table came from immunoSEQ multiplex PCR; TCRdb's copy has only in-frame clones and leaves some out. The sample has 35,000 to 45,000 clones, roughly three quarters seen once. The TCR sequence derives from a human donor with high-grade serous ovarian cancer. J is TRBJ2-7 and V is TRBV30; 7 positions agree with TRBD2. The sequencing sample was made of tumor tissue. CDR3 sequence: CAWEGRVTYEQYF. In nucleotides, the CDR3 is TGTGCCTGGGAGGGGAGGGTAACCTACGAGCAGTACTTC.